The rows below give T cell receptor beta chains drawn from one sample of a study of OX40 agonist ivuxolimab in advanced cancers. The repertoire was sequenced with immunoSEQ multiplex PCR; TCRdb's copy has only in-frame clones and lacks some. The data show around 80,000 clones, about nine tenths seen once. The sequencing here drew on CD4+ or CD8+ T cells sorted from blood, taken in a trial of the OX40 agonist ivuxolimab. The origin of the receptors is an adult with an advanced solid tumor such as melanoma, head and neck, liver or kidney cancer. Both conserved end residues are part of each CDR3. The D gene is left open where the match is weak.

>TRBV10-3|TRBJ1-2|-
CAISEFLMAGRQSGGGYTF
TGTGCCATCAGTGAGTTTCTAATGGCAGGACGACAATCGGGAGGAGGCTACACCTTC
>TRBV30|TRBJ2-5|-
CAWSPGTETQYF
TGTGCCTGGAGTCCAGGTACAGAGACCCAGTACTTC
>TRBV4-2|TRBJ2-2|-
CASSQDLGGDTGELFF
TGTGCCAGCAGCCAAGATCTTGGAGGGGACACCGGGGAGCTGTTTTTT
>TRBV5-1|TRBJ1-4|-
CASSLVAGGNEKLFF
TGCGCCAGCAGCTTGGTGGCAGGAGGCAATGAAAAACTGTTTTTT
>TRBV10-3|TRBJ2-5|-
CASGSTEETQYF
TGTGCCTCAGGGAGTACGGAAGAGACCCAGTACTTC
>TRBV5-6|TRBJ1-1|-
CASSFGSGDTEAFF
TGTGCCAGCAGCTTTGGTTCGGGGGACACTGAAGCTTTCTTT
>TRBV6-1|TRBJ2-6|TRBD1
CASSVRSGGSGANVLTF
TGTGCCAGCAGTGTCCGGTCAGGGGGTTCTGGGGCCAACGTCCTGACTTTC
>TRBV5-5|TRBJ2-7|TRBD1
CASSEGYGQGTYEQYF
TGTGCCAGCAGCGAAGGTTACGGACAGGGGACCTACGAGCAGTACTTC
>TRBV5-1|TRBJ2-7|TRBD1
CASSLTGTGSYEQYF
TGCGCCAGCAGCTTGACCGGGACAGGGTCCTACGAGCAGTACTTC
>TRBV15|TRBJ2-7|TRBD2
CATSRDLAGTYEQYF
TGTGCCACCAGCAGAGACCTAGCGGGTACATACGAGCAGTACTTC
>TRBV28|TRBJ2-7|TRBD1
CASSSPVRGRRTYEQYF
TGTGCCAGCAGTTCGCCGGTCAGGGGGCGAAGAACCTACGAGCAGTACTTC